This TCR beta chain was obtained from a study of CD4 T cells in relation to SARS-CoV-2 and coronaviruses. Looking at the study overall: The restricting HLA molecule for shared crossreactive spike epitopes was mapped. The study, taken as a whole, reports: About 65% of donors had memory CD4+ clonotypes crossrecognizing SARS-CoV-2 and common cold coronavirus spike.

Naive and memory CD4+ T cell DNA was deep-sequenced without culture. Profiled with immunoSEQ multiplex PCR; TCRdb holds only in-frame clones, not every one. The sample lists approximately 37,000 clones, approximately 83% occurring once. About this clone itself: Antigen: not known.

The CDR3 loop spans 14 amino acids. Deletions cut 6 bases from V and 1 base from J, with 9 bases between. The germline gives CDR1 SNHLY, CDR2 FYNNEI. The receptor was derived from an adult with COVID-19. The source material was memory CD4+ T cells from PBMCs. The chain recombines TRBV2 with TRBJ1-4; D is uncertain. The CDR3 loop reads CASRRGQTNEKLFF. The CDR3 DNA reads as TGTGCCAGCAGGAGAGGGCAAACTAATGAAAAACTGTTTTTT.